In this sample, the clone carrying this T cell receptor (beta chain) turned up a few times. Its antigen is not identified. This CDR3 is built from 14 residues. CDR1 and CDR2 (germline): DFQATT, SNEGSKA (reference sequence). Trimming shortened V by 7 bases and J by 2 bases, and 18 bases separated the two germline ends. The data originate from a study of blood T cells in healthy people across ages. Study-level information: The template switching approach captured approximately one barcoded beta molecule for every two T cells. Findings and limits, study-wide: Investigators treated diversity estimates from one million T cells as underestimates. Versus aged donors, long-lived donors had higher diversity and more naive CD4+ cells.

Alongside a J-beta primer mix, a sample-barcoded 5' primer served in a second PCR lasting about 7 to 12 cycles. Via MiXCR, TCRdb re-called the 5' RACE reads, giving one row per CDR3 protein. The sample includes 920,000 or so distinct CDR3 sequences, under 45% of them seen just once. At least 7 million PBMCs were isolated per sample. The sample consisted of blood. J is TRBJ2-7 and V is TRBV20-1, with D maybe TRBD1 (6 bases). The TCR sequence derives from a woman aged 60-75 years in good health. The CDR3 loop reads CSVLPGHNTYEQYF. The CDR3 nucleotides read TGCAGTGTTCTGCCGGGACATAACACCTACGAGCAGTACTTC.